These 23 T cell receptor beta chains originate from one sample sequenced in a study of cytomegalovirus exposure and HLA in healthy donors (dated by TCRdb to about 2017). The library was made by the immunoSEQ multiplex PCR assay. For the multiplex PCR, a mixture combining 60 forward primers for TCR Vbeta segments and 13 reverse primers for TCR Jbeta segments was used. TCRdb took over this immuneACCESS table, retaining in-frame rearrangements with V and J assigned. Such tables are incomplete; in checked studies, under half of the missing clones stem from an unresolved V gene, and the remainder is unexplained. In all, the sample holds about 85,000 clones, and more than 75% of those were seen once. Around a quarter of the sample belongs to the ten largest clones. The sequencing input was PBMCs. These receptor sequences come from a woman aged 50 to 60 in good health and CMV-seropositive.

The J gene is TRBJ1-2, the V gene TRBV10-3; D not resolved. V was pared by 10 bases and J by 4 bases, with 19 bases between. Germline CDR1 is ENHRY and CDR2 is SYGVKD. This CDR3 is built from 14 residues. CDR3 residues: CASRGRFEGYGYTF. DNA for the CDR3: TGTGCCAGCAGAGGACGCTTCGAGGGCTATGGCTACACCTTC.

The CDR3, as DNA: TGTGCCAGCAGTCCGATGACTAGCTGGAGCTCCTACAATGAGCAGTTCTTC. Translation gives CASSPMTSWSSYNEQFF. The chain uses TRBV27 and TRBJ2-1; TRBD2 matches 7 bases. CDR1 is MNHEY, CDR2 SMNVEV, per germline (reference sequence). The CDR3 is 17 residues long. V shed 5 bases, J shed 0 bases, and the junction held 10 bases outside the gene matches.

This chain uses TRBV28 with TRBJ1-2; unclear D gene. V lost 8 bases to trimming and J lost 6 bases, with 7 bases between them. Per germline, CDR1 MDHEN and CDR2 SYDVKM. The CDR3 runs to 10 residues. The CDR3 DNA is TGTGCCAGCTCCCAGGATGGCTACACCTTC. Its translation: CASSQDGYTF.

The rearrangement uses TRBV6-1 and TRBJ1-1; the D gene is possibly TRBD1 (5 bases). The CDR3 runs to 13 residues. The V and J ends lost 10 bases and 4 bases respectively, with 16 bases between them. The V gene's germline CDR1 is MNHNS and CDR2 SASEGT. This CDR3 is CANWGGPGTEAFF. The CDR3 DNA sequence: TGTGCCAACTGGGGGGGTCCGGGCACTGAAGCTTTCTTT.

A few counts support this clone. V gene TRBV30 combines with J gene TRBJ2-5; D gene unclear. The germline gives CDR1 GTSNPN, CDR2 SVGIG (reference sequence). V was trimmed by 5 bases and J by 4 bases, leaving 14 bases between them. This CDR3 comprises 13 residues. For the CDR3, the DNA is TGTGCCTGGGCCAGAGGCCTAGTAGAGACCCAGTACTTC. Translated, it gives CAWARGLVETQYF.

This chain links TRBV28 with TRBJ1-2, with D tentatively TRBD1 (5 bases). Germline CDR1 is MDHEN and CDR2 is SYDVKM. V gave up 2 bases and J gave up 4 bases, with 8 bases separating them. The CDR3 length is 13 residues. The CDR3 DNA reads as TGTGCCAGCAGTTTAGACAGAGCCTATGGCTACACCTTC. Amino acid sequence: CASSLDRAYGYTF.

The chain couples TRBV15 to TRBJ2-5, with D possibly TRBD2 on 5 matching bases. CDR1 is LNHNV and CDR2 is YYDKDF in the germline V gene (reference sequence). V was clipped by 3 bases and J by 1 base, with 18 bases between them. The CDR3 is 17 amino acids. CDR3 sequence reads: CATSSHPSPTPQETQYF. Here the CDR3 DNA reads TGTGCCACCAGCAGCCACCCTAGCCCTACGCCCCAAGAGACCCAGTACTTC.

The chain employs TRBV7-9 and TRBJ2-1; 10 nucleotides agree with TRBD1. The CDR3 contains 15 residues. Germline-derived CDR1 and CDR2 are SEHNR and FQNEAQ (reference sequence). The trim removed 5 bases at V and 5 bases at J, leaving 6 bases unmatched. CDR3 residues: CASSGGQGTHNEQFF. DNA for the CDR3: TGTGCCAGCAGCGGGGGACAGGGGACACACAATGAGCAGTTCTTC.

In its sample, this clone was seen once. CDR3 in DNA: TGTGCCACCAGCAGGGGCCCGGAGACCCAGTACTTC. Translation gives CATSRGPETQYF. V usage is TRBV15 and J usage is TRBJ2-5; D gene unclear. This CDR3 has 12 residues. V lost 3 bases to trimming and J lost 5 bases, with 7 bases between them. The germline gives CDR1 LNHNV, CDR2 YYDKDF (reference sequence).

The J gene is TRBJ1-1, the V gene TRBV27; maybe TRBD1 (6 bases). The germline gives CDR1 MNHEY, CDR2 SMNVEV (reference sequence). Trimming cost V 7 bases and J 5 bases, with 17 bases left between them. CDR3 length equals 14 residues. CDR3 sequence (DNA): TGTGCCAGCACCAGGCAGGGGTCGGGGACTGAAGCTTTCTTT. Translated, it gives CASTRQGSGTEAFF.

The genes are TRBV7-2 and TRBJ1-3; weak D call: TRBD1 (6 bases). The germline V gene encodes CDR1 SGHTA and CDR2 FQGNSA. The length of the CDR3 is 16 residues. Trimming left V 8 bases short and J 0 bases short, with 17 bases between. CDR3 sequence reads: CASGHQGTVSGNTIYF. The DNA of the CDR3 is TGTGCCAGCGGCCACCAGGGGACGGTCTCTGGAAACACCATATATTTT.

The gene calls are TRBV4-1 and TRBJ2-6; possibly TRBD2 for D (6 bases). Germline values: CDR1 MGHRA, CDR2 YSYEKL. Trimming shortened V by 5 bases and J by 1 base, and 12 bases separated the two germline ends. CDR3 length: 16 amino acids. The CDR3 loop reads CASSSPGGSGANVLTF. DNA for the CDR3: TGCGCCAGCAGCTCCCCCGGGGGTTCTGGGGCCAACGTCCTGACTTTC.

The genes are TRBV13 and TRBJ1-1; 9 bases map to TRBD1. The CDR3 runs to 17 residues. Per the germline V gene, CDR1 is PRHDT and CDR2 is FYEKMQ (reference sequence). J lost 11 bases, V lost 1 base, and 17 bases had no gene match. DNA for the CDR3: TGTGCCAGCAGCTTAGAGCGTGGGATCGGGACAGGGAAAGAGGCTTTCTTT. It encodes CASSLERGIGTGKEAFF.

This chain uses TRBV5-1 with TRBJ1-2; 7 nucleotides align to TRBD1. CDR1 SGHRS and CDR2 YFSETQ come from the germline V gene. V shed 4 bases, J shed 6 bases, and the junction held 9 bases outside the gene matches. The CDR3 runs 14 residues. CDR3 DNA: TGCGCCAGCAGCATACAGGGGCCACTCGATGGCTACACCTTC. It is translated as CASSIQGPLDGYTF. The full variable domain, completed using reference TRBV5-1 and TRBJ1-2, is KAGVTQTPRYLIKTRGQQVTLSCSPISGHRSVSWYQQTPGQGLQFLFEYFSETQRNKGNFPGRFSGRQFSNSRSEMNVSTLELGDSALYLCASSIQGPLDGYTFGSGTRLTVV.

The rearrangement joins TRBV9 to TRBJ1-2; the D gene is possibly TRBD1 (6 bases). The CDR3 runs 13 residues. In germline, CDR1 is SGDLS, CDR2 YYNGEE. V lost 0 bases and J lost 7, with 10 bases in between. The CDR3 region is CASSVGAGAGYTF. The CDR3 DNA reads as TGTGCCAGCAGCGTAGGAGCAGGGGCTGGCTACACCTTC.

CDR3 region: CASSPRTGPSGNTIYF. The CDR3 coding sequence is TGTGCCAGCAGTCCCCGGACAGGGCCCTCTGGAAACACCATATATTTT. This chain uses TRBV9 with TRBJ1-3, with 8 positions matching TRBD1. Per the germline V gene, CDR1 is SGDLS and CDR2 is YYNGEE. Trimming removed 5 bases from V and 0 bases from J; junction bases left unmatched: 7. The CDR3 covers 16 residues.

This clone showed up just a few times. V usage is TRBV7-9 and J usage is TRBJ2-2; 9 nucleotides align to TRBD1. Trimming removed 5 bases from V and 4 bases from J; junction bases left unmatched: 8. Germline-derived CDR1 and CDR2 are SEHNR and FQNEAQ (reference sequence). This CDR3 contains 16 residues. The DNA of the CDR3 is TGTGCCAGCAGCGGGCGACAGGGGGTATCCACCGGGGAGCTGTTTTTT. Protein sequence: CASSGRQGVSTGELFF.

V and J are TRBV30 and TRBJ1-1, with D possibly TRBD1 on 6 matching bases. The V gene lost 0 bases and the J gene lost 4 bases, with 18 bases spanning the gap. CDR1 and CDR2 from the germline V gene are GTSNPN and SVGIG (reference sequence). This CDR3 region has 16 residues. DNA of the CDR3: TGTGCCTGGAGTGTACCCGGACAGACTATGGGCACTGAAGCTTTCTTT. Translation: CAWSVPGQTMGTEAFF.

The V call is TRBV5-1, the J call TRBJ1-1; 9 bases fit TRBD1. The V and J ends lost 1 base and 2 bases, in that order; junction bases with no gene match: 3. The CDR3 contains 15 residues. The germline gives CDR1 SGHRS, CDR2 YFSETQ. The CDR3 DNA reads TGCGCCAGCAGCTTGATAACAGGGGGCAACACTGAAGCTTTCTTT. It specifies CASSLITGGNTEAFF.

CDR3 region: CASSLSLDRAKNIQYF. As DNA, the CDR3 is TGCGCCAGCAGCCTAAGCCTCGATCGGGCCAAAAACATTCAGTACTTC. The rearrangement joins TRBV5-1 to TRBJ2-4; D not resolved. Germline CDR1 SGHRS, CDR2 YFSETQ. The CDR3 covers 16 residues. Trimming removed 4 bases from V and 1 base from J, with 15 bases in between. The complete variable domain, with remaining parts taken from reference TRBV5-1 and TRBJ2-4, reads KAGVTQTPRYLIKTRGQQVTLSCSPISGHRSVSWYQQTPGQGLQFLFEYFSETQRNKGNFPGRFSGRQFSNSRSEMNVSTLELGDSALYLCASSLSLDRAKNIQYFGAGTRLSVL.

V is TRBV15 and J is TRBJ2-1; 14 nucleotides line up with TRBD2. CDR1 LNHNV and CDR2 YYDKDF come from the germline V gene (reference sequence). The CDR3 is 17 residues long. The V gene end was trimmed by 1 base and the J gene end by 7 bases; junction bases not matched to a gene: 6. CDR3 residues: CATSRGPGLAGENEQFF. As DNA, the CDR3 is TGTGCCACCAGCAGAGGGCCGGGACTAGCGGGGGAGAATGAGCAGTTCTTC.

This chain joins TRBV27 and TRBJ1-2; D may be TRBD1 (6 bases). Looked up from germline, CDR1 is MNHEY and CDR2 is SMNVEV (reference sequence). V was trimmed by 5 bases and J by 2 bases, leaving 15 bases between them. The CDR3 extends over 15 amino acids. The CDR3 nucleotides are TGTGCCAGCAGTCCTTGGCCCACAGGGAACTATGGCTACACCTTC. Translating gives CASSPWPTGNYGYTF.

This clone was seen more than once but under ten times. V and J are TRBV4-2 and TRBJ2-1; 14 positions agree with TRBD2. The germline V gene encodes CDR1 LGHNA and CDR2 YNFKEQ. This CDR3 is 16 amino acids long. Trimming removed 4 bases from V and 8 bases from J; junction bases left unmatched: 7. CDR3 DNA sequence: TGTGCCAGCAGCCCCGGACTAGCGGGAGGAAGGGATGAGCAGTTCTTC. This translates into CASSPGLAGGRDEQFF.